This T cell receptor beta chain stems from a study of CD8+CD57+ T cells in acquired aplastic anemia. Regarding the study as a whole: The study found no significant CD8+ Simpson's diversity difference between patients and controls. Overlap between patients and controls comprised roughly 28 CD8+ CDR3 sequences.

In regard to this clonotype: As yet, its antigen is unknown.

Patients picked for sequencing had shown CD8+CD57+ cell expansion detected by flow cytometry. Every patient presented with severe acquired aplastic anemia. Using genomic DNA as the template, TCR beta VDJ and CDR3 profiling was carried out. TCRdb re-derived calls from the reads in MiXCR, one entry per CDR3 protein. The sample holds some 170,000 distinct CDR3 sequences; roughly three fifths are singletons and the top ten take about 39%. Germline V gene data show CDR1 as WNHNN and CDR2 as SYGVQD (reference sequence). Trimming cost V 8 bases and J 0 bases; bases outside gene matches: 8. The CDR3 runs 15 residues.

Material: sorted CD4+, CD8+, or CD8+CD57+ T cells (not recorded which) from PBMCs. The rearrangement joins TRBV10-1 to TRBJ2-5; 8 nucleotides agree with TRBD2. The clonotype comes from a human donor with aplastic anemia. The CDR3 loop reads CASSGAGADQETQYF. CDR3 bases: TGCGCCAGCTCGGGAGCGGGGGCCGACCAAGAGACCCAGTACTTC.